Sequencing of this T cell receptor (beta chain) was carried out in a study of long-term antiretroviral therapy in people with HIV. Overall study: The earliest samples came about a decade before the 2015 immediate-ART recommendation. Regarding the study as a whole: Clonotypes expanded prior to ART showed repertoire dominance at all sampled time points. Participants lacked recorded data on ART adherence, viral resistance or therapy changes.

For this clone: Its specificity is not known.

Survey level was the resolution at which the v3.0 immunoSEQ assay ran. Assay used: immunoSEQ multiplex PCR; TCRdb lists only in-frame clones, some missing. The table shows nearly 25,000 clones, with around three quarters occurring only once. Germline trimming cut 4 bases from V and 1 base from J; bases unmatched to any gene: 11. The CDR3 consists of 16 residues. The sample in question was unsorted PBMCs, obtained 1.2 years after starting antiretroviral therapy. The clonotype originates from a woman aged 40 to 50 with HIV. The chain joins TRBV5-7 to TRBJ2-7; TRBD2 matches at 7 bases. TRBV5-7 qualifies as an ORF whose function is uncertain. The CDR3 loop reads CASSLAGVPKSYEQYF. DNA for the CDR3: TGTGCCAGCAGCCTGGCGGGGGTGCCGAAGTCCTACGAGCAGTACTTC.